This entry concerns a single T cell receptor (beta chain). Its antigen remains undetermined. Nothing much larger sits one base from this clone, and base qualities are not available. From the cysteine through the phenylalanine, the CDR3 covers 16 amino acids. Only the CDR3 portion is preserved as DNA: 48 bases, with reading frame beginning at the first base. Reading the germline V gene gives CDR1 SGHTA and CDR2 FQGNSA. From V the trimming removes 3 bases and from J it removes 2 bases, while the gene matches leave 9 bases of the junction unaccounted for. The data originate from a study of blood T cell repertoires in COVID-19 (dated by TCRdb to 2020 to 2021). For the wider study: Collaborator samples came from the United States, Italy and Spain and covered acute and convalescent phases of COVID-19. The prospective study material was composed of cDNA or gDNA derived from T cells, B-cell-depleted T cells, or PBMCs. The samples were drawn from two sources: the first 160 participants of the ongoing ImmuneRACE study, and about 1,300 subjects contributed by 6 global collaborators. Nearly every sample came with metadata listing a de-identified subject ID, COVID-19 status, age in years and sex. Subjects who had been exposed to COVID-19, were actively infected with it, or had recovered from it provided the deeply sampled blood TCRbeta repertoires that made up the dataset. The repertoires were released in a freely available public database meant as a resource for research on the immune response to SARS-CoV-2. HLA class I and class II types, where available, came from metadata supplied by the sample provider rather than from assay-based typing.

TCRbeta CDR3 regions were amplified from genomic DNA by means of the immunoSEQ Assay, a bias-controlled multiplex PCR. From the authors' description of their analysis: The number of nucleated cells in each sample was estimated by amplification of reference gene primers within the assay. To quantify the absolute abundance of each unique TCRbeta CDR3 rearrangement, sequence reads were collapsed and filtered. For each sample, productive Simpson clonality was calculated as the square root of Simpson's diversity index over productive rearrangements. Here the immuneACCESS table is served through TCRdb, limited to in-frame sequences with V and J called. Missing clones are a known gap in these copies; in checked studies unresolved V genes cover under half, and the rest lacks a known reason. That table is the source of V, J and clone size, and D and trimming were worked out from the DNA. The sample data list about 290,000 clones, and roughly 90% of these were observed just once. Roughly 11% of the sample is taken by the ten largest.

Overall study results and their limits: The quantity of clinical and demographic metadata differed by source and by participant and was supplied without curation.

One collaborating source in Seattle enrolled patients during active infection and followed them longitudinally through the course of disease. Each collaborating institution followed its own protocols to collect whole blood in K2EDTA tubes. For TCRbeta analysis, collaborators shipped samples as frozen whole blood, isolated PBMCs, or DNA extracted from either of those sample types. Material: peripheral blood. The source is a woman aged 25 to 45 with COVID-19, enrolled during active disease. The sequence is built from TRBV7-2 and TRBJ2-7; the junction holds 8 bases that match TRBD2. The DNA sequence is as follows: TGTGCCAGCAGCTTTTGGGGGCGGGGGGAACCCTACGAGCAGTACTTC. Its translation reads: CASSFWGRGEPYEQYF.